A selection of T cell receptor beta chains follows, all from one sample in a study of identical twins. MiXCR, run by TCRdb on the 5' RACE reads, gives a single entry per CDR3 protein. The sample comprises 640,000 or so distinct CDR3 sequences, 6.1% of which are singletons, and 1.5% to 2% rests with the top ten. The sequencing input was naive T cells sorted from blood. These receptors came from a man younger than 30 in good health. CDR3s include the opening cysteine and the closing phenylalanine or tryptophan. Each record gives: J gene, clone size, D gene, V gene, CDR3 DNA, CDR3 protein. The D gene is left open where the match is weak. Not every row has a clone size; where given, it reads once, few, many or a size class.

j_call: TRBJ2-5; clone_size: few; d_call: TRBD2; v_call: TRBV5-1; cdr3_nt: TGCGCCAGCAGCTTTTCGGGGCTAGCGGGAGCCGGAGAGACCCAGTACTTC; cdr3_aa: CASSFSGLAGAGETQYF
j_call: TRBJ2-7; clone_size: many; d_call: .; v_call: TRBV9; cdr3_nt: TGTGCCAGCAGCGTAGGCGGGATCTCCTACGAGCAGTACTTC; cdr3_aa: CASSVGGISYEQYF
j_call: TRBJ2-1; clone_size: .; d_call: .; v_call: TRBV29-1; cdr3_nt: TGCAGCGTTGAAGACCACTTTCGGACCTCCTCCTACAATGAGCAGTTCTTC; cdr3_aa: CSVEDHFRTSSYNEQFF
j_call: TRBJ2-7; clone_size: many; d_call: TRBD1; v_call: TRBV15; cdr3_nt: TGTGCCACCAGCAGAGTTCTCGGGACAGCCGAGCAGTACTTC; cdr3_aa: CATSRVLGTAEQYF
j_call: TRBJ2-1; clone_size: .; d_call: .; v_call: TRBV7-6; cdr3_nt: TGTGCCAGCAGTTCAGACGCGGGGTTAGCCTCTCTTTACAATGAGCAGTTCTTC; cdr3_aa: CASSSDAGLASLYNEQFF
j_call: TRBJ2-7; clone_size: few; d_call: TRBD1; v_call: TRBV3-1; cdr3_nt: TGTGCCAGCAGCCTTGGGACAGGGGGCCTCGACGAGCAGTACTTC; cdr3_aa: CASSLGTGGLDEQYF
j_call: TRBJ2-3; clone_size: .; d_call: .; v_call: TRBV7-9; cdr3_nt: TGTGCCAGCAGCTTATCGAGTGGGAGCAGCACAGATACGCAGTATTTT; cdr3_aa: CASSLSSGSSTDTQYF
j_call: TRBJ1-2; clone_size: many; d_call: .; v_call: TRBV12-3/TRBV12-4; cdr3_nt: TGTGCCAGCAGTTTTAATCTGGGGGCCAGCTATGGCTACACCTTC; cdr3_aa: CASSFNLGASYGYTF
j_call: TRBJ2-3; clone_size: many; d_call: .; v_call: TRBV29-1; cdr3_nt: TGCAGCGTTCCTAGGGCTCAGGGCCTAGAATGGGATACGCAGTATTTT; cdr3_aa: CSVPRAQGLEWDTQYF
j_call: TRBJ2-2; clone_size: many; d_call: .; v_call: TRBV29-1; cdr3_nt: TGCAGCGCCCCGGAGGGGGGGCGCACCGGGGAGCTGTTTTTT; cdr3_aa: CSAPEGGRTGELFF
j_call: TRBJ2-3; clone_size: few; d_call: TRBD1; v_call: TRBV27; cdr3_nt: TGTGCCAGCAGGACAGGGTCAGATACGCAGTATTTT; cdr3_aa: CASRTGSDTQYF
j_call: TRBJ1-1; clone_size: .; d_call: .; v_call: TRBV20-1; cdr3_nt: TGCAGTGCTAGTTCAGAATTGAACACTGAAGCTTTCTTT; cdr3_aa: CSASSELNTEAFF
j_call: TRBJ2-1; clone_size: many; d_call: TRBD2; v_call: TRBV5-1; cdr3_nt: TGCGCCAGCAGCCGGGAGGTAGGCGGGTACAATGAGCAGTTCTTC; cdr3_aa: CASSREVGGYNEQFF
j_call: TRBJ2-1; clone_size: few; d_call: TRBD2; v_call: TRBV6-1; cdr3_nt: TGTGCCAGCAGTGTCACTAGCGGGAGCAATGAGCAGTTCTTC; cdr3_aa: CASSVTSGSNEQFF
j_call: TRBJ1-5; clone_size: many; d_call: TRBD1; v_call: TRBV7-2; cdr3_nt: TGTGCCAGCAGCCTCAGGACAGGGGGGAGCAATCAGCCCCAGCATTTT; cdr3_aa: CASSLRTGGSNQPQHF
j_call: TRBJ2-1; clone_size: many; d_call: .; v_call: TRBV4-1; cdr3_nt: TGCGCCAGCAGCCAAGATAACGGGGGTCGGGTGCTTGAGCAGTTCTTC; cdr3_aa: CASSQDNGGRVLEQFF
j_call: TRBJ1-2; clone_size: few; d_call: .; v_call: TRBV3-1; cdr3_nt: TGTGCCAGCAGCCAAGTGGCAGGGAAGGGTGGCTACACCTTC; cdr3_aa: CASSQVAGKGGYTF
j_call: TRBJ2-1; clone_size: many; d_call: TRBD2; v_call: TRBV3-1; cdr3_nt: TGTGCCAGCAGCCCGAGCGGGAGAAACCATGAGCAGTTCTTC; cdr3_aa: CASSPSGRNHEQFF
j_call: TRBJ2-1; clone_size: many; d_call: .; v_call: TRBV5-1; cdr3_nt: TGCGCCAGCAGCTTGGCCAATGTACGGGTGAACAATGAGCAGTTCTTC; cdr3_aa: CASSLANVRVNNEQFF
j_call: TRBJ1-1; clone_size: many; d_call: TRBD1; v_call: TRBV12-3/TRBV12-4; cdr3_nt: TGTGCCAGCAGGGACAGGACAGCTAACACTGAAGCTTTCTTT; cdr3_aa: CASRDRTANTEAFF
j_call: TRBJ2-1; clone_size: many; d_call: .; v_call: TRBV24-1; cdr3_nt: TGTGCCACCAGTGAACTACCCACAGGGCAACCTAAGTTCTTC; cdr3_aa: CATSELPTGQPKFF
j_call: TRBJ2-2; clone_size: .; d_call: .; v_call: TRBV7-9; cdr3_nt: TGTGCCAGCAGCTTAGGCGGCACCGGGGAGCTGATTTTT; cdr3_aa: CASSLGGTGELIF
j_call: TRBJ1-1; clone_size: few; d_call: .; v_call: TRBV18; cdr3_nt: TGTGCCAGCTCACCCCAGGAAGTACGACTCGCTGAAGCTTTCTTT; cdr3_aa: CASSPQEVRLAEAFF
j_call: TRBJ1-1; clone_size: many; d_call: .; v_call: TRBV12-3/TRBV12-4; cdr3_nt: TGTGCCAGCAGTTTTGGCTTCCCACTTGAAGCTTTCTTT; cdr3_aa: CASSFGFPLEAFF
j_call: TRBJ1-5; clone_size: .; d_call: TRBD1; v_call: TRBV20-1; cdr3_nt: TGCAGTGCTAGAACAGGGGTTTATCAGCCCCAGCATTTT; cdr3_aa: CSARTGVYQPQHF
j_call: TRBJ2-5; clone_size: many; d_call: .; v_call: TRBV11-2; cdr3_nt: TGTGCCAGCAGCCCGGAGCAACTCCAAGAGACCCAGTACTTC; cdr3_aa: CASSPEQLQETQYF
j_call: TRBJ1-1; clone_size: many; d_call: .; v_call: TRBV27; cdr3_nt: TGTGCCAGCAGTTTAACCACCCCCGACGCTGAAGCTTTCTTT; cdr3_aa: CASSLTTPDAEAFF
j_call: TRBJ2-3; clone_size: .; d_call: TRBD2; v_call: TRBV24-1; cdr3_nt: TGTGCCACCAGCGATAGCGGGGTCGTGCAAGATACGCAGTATTTT; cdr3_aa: CATSDSGVVQDTQYF